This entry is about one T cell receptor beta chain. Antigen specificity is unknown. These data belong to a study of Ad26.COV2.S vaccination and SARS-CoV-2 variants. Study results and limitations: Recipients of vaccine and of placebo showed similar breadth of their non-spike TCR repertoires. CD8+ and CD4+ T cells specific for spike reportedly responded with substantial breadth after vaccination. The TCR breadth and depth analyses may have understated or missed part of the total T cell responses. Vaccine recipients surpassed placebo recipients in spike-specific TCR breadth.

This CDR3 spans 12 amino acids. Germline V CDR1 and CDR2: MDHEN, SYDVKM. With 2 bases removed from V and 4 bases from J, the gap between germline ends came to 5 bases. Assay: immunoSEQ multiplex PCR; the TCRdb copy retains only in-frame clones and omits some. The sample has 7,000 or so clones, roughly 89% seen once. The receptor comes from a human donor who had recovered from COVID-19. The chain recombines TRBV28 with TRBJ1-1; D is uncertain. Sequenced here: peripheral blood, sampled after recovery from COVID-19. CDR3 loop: CASSLSLTEAFF. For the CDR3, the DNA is TGTGCCAGCAGTTTAAGTCTCACTGAAGCTTTCTTT.